This is a list of T cell receptor beta chains from one sample in a study of cytomegalovirus exposure and HLA in healthy donors. The assay was immunoSEQ multiplex PCR, and TCRdb's table has in-frame clones only and misses some. Among about 78,000 clones listed, 72% were seen once. Source material: PBMCs. These receptors were obtained from a woman aged 40 to 50 in good health and CMV-seropositive. Both conserved end residues are part of each CDR3. Each record gives: D gene, J gene, clone size, V gene, CDR3 DNA, CDR3 protein. The D gene is left open where the match is weak. Not every row has a clone size; where given, it reads once, few, many or a size class.

NA TRBJ1-2 NA TRBV10-3 TGTGCCATCGGCAAGAAGTCCTATGGCTACACCTTC CAIGKKSYGYTF
TRBD1 TRBJ1-3 NA TRBV5-6 TGTGCCAGCAGCTTTCACACAGGGGGCCCCCCTGGAAACACCATATATTTT CASSFHTGGPPGNTIYF
NA TRBJ1-5 NA TRBV5-1 TGCGCCAGCAGCCTTGCGGGGGGCGCGTGGGACAATCAGCCCCAGCATTTT CASSLAGGAWDNQPQHF
NA TRBJ1-5 once TRBV7-2 TGTGCCAGCAGCTTAGAACCAGGGGTCAATCAGCCCCAGCATTTT CASSLEPGVNQPQHF
NA TRBJ2-5 NA TRBV10-2 TGCGCCAGCAGTACTTATCTAGAGCAGTACTTC CASSTYLEQYF
NA TRBJ2-3 NA TRBV6-6 TGTGCCAGCAGTAGGGACTCTCTCACAGATACGCAGTATTTT CASSRDSLTDTQYF
TRBD1 TRBJ1-4 NA TRBV5-1 TGCGCCAGCAGCTTGGGACAGGGGATCGGCAATGAAAAACTGTTTTTT CASSLGQGIGNEKLFF
TRBD1 TRBJ2-2 NA TRBV9 TGTGCCAGCAGGGTGGACAGGGGGCGCGGGGAGCTGTTTTTT CASRVDRGRGELFF
TRBD2 TRBJ2-1 NA TRBV7-9 TGTGCCAGCAGCTTAGGGACTAGGGATGAGCAGTTCTTC CASSLGTRDEQFF
NA TRBJ1-6 NA TRBV9 TGTGCCAGCAGCGCCTCGTCGGGGTTGAATAATTCACCCCTCCACTTT CASSASSGLNNSPLHF
NA TRBJ2-7 NA TRBV19 TGTGCCAGTAGTATAGAGACACCCGTCGGCTACGAGCAGTACTTC CASSIETPVGYEQYF
TRBD1 TRBJ1-2 NA TRBV2 TGTGCCAGCAGTGACAGGGGGGTAGGCGGCTACACCTTC CASSDRGVGGYTF
NA TRBJ2-2 NA TRBV9 TGTGCCAGCAGCTCACCCGGGGGAAACGCGAACACCGGGGAGCTGTTTTTT CASSSPGGNANTGELFF
NA TRBJ1-3 NA TRBV28 TGTGCCAGCAGTTCACAGGGAAACACCATATATTTT CASSSQGNTIYF
NA TRBJ1-1 NA TRBV30 TGTGCCTTTCGAATGGGCGTGAACACTGAAGCTTTCTTT CAFRMGVNTEAFF
TRBD1 TRBJ2-3 NA TRBV7-9 TGTGCCAGCAGGTCCGGGACAGGGGGAGATACGCAGTATTTT CASRSGTGGDTQYF
NA TRBJ1-5 NA TRBV30 TGTGCCTGGAGTGTACGGTCCGGACAGAGCAATCAGCCCCAGCATTTT CAWSVRSGQSNQPQHF
NA TRBJ2-7 NA TRBV15 TGTGCCACCAGGGACAGCTCCTACGAGCAGTACTTC CATRDSSYEQYF
NA TRBJ2-7 few TRBV7-6 TGTGCCAGCAGCTTTAATCCCTCCTACGAGCAGTACTTC CASSFNPSYEQYF
NA TRBJ1-1 few TRBV7-9 TGTGCCAGCAGCTCCCAGGGCAGTTTGAACACTGAAGCTTTCTTT CASSSQGSLNTEAFF
NA TRBJ2-2 NA TRBV5-1 TGCGCCAGCAGGGCGGGCGATACCGGGGAGCTGTTTTTT CASRAGDTGELFF
NA TRBJ2-7 NA TRBV4-2 TGTGCCAGCAGCGAAGGGGCAGGCTCCTACGAGCAGTACTTC CASSEGAGSYEQYF
NA TRBJ1-2 few TRBV6-1 TGTGCCAGCAGCCAGGGGCATGGCTACACCTTC CASSQGHGYTF
TRBD1 TRBJ2-7 NA TRBV5-1 TGCGCCAGCAGCTTTCCGGGACAGGGGGATTTGCATGGCGAGCAGTACTTC CASSFPGQGDLHGEQYF
NA TRBJ2-1 NA TRBV10-2 TGCGCCAGCAGTGATACGTCGGATGAGCAGTTCTTC CASSDTSDEQFF
TRBD1 TRBJ1-4 NA TRBV4-1 TGCGCCAGCAGCCTGGGACAGGGATTAGAAAAACTGTTTTTT CASSLGQGLEKLFF
NA TRBJ1-3 NA TRBV15 TGTGCCACCAGCAGAGTAAATCCTTCGGGTATTTCTGGAAACACCATATATTTT CATSRVNPSGISGNTIYF
NA TRBJ2-5 NA TRBV10-3 TGTGCCATCAGTGGAGCAGGGATGCAGACCCAGTACTTC CAISGAGMQTQYF
TRBD1 TRBJ1-6 NA TRBV7-2 TGTGCCAGCAGCCCCGGACAGGCAGGGCCCCTCCACTTT CASSPGQAGPLHF
NA TRBJ1-3 NA TRBV10-2 TGCGCCAGCAGTGAGTTAGCTGGAAACACCATATATTTT CASSELAGNTIYF
TRBD1 TRBJ1-5 NA TRBV27 TGTGCCAGCAGTTGGACAGGGAGTTGGGGTTATAGCAATCAGCCCCAGCATTTT CASSWTGSWGYSNQPQHF
NA TRBJ2-7 NA TRBV30 TGTGCCTGGGCCGTCCAGGGGAAGAGATACGAGCAGTACTTC CAWAVQGKRYEQYF
TRBD1 TRBJ2-7 NA TRBV7-8 TGTGCCAGCAGGTCCCAATCAGGGGGCGGTTTTCAATACGAGCAGTACTTC CASRSQSGGGFQYEQYF
TRBD2 TRBJ2-1 NA TRBV9 TGTGCCAGCAGCGTATCTAGCGGGAGGAGTAATGAGCAGTTCTTC CASSVSSGRSNEQFF
NA TRBJ2-1 NA TRBV7-9 TGTGCCAGCACCCATTCCCTCGGGAGAATAAATGAGCAGTTCTTC CASTHSLGRINEQFF
NA TRBJ1-1 few TRBV14 TGTGCCAGCAGCCAACAGTTTCAGGGTGAAGCTTTCTTT CASSQQFQGEAFF
NA TRBJ2-2 NA TRBV6-5 TGTGCCAGCAGTTACGCAGTCCAGGGGACCGGGGAGCTGTTTTTT CASSYAVQGTGELFF
NA TRBJ1-2 NA TRBV4-1 TGCGCCAGCAGCCATGAGCACGCACGTGATGGCTACACCTTC CASSHEHARDGYTF
NA TRBJ1-3 once TRBV9 TGTGCCAGCAGCGTAGGTTTTAGCTCTGGAAACACCATATATTTT CASSVGFSSGNTIYF
NA TRBJ2-2 NA TRBV7-9 TGTGCCAGCGGGAGCGCCTCCGGCACCGGGGAGCTGTTTTTT CASGSASGTGELFF
TRBD1 TRBJ1-1 NA TRBV5-4 TGTGCCAGCAGCTTAAGGGACAGGATGAACACTGAAGCTTTCTTT CASSLRDRMNTEAFF
TRBD1 TRBJ1-2 once TRBV19 TGTGCCAGTAGTATAGATGCGACAGGGTCATGGTATGGCTACACCTTC CASSIDATGSWYGYTF
TRBD2 TRBJ2-1 NA TRBV4-1 TGCGCCAGCAGCCAAGGGGGTACGGGAGGCTACAATGAGCAGTTCTTC CASSQGGTGGYNEQFF